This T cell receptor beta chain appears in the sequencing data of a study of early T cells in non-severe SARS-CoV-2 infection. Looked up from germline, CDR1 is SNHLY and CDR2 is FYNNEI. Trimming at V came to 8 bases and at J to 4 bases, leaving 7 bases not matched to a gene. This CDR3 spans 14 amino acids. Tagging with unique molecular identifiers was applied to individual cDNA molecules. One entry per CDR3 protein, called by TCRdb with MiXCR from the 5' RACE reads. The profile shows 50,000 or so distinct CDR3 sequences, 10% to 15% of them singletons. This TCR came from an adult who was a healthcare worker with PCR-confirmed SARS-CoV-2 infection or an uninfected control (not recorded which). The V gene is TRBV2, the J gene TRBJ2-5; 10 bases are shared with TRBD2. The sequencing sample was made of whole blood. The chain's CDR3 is CASAIAGGGETQYF. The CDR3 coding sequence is TGTGCCAGCGCAATAGCGGGGGGCGGAGAGACCCAGTACTTC.